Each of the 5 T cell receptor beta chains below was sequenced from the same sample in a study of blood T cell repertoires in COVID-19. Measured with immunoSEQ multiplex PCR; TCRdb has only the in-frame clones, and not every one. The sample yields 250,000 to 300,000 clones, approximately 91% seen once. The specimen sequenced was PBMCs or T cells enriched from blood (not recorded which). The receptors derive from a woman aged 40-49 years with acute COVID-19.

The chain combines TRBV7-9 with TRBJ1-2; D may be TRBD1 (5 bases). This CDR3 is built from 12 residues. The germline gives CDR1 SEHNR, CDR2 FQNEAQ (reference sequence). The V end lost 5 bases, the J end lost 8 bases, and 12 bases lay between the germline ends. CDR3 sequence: CASSASGFGYTF. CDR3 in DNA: TGTGCCAGCAGCGCCTCAGGGTTCGGCTACACCTTC.

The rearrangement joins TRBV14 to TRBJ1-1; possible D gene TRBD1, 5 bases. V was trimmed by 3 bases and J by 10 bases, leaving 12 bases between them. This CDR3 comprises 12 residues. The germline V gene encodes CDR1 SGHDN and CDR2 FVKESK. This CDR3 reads CASSQTREGAFF. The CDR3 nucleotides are TGTGCCAGCAGCCAGACCAGGGAGGGAGCTTTCTTT.

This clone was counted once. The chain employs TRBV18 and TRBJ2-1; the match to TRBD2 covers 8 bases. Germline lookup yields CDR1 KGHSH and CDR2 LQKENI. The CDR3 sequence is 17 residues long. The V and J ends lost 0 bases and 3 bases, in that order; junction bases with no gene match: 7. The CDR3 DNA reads TGTGCCAGCTCACCACCGGGGACTAGGACGGGCTACAATGAGCAGTTCTTC. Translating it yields CASSPPGTRTGYNEQFF.

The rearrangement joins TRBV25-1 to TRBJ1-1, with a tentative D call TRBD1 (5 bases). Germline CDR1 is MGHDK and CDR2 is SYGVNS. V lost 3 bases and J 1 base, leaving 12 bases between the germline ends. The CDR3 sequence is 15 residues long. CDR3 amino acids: CASSEAGGSNTEAFF. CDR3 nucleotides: TGTGCCAGCAGTGAGGCCGGGGGATCGAACACTGAAGCTTTCTTT.

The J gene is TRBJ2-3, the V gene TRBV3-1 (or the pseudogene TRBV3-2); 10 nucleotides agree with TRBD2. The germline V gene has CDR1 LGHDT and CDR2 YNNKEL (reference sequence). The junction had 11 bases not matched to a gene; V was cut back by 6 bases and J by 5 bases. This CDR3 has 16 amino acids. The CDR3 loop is CASRASGGSGGDTQYF. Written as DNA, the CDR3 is TGTGCCAGCAGAGCTAGCGGGGGTAGTGGGGGAGATACGCAGTATTTT.